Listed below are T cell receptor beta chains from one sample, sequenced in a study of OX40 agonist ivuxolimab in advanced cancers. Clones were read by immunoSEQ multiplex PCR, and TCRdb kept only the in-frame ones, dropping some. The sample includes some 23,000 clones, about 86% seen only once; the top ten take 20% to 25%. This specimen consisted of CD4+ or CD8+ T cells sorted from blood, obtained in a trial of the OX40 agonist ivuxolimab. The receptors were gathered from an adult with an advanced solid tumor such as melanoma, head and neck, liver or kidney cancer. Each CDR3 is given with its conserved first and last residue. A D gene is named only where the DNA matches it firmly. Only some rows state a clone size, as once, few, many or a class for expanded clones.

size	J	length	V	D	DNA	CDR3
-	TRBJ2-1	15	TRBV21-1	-	TGTGCCAGCAGGCCCCGGGGCGGCCGGATGTGGGAGCAGTTCTTC	CASRPRGGRMWEQFF
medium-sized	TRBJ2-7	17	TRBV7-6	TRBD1	TGTGCCAGCAGCTTTCGGGGTGTCGGGACAGTGGTGTACGAGCAGTACTTC	CASSFRGVGTVVYEQYF
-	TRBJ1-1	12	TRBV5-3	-	TGTGCCAGCAGCTCAGACAGTAATGAAGCTTTCTTT	CASSSDSNEAFF
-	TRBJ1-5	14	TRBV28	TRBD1	TGTGCCAGCAGTCCAACAGGGGGCTATCAGCCCCAGCATTTT	CASSPTGGYQPQHF
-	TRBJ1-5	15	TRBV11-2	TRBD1	TGTGCCAGCAGTTCCGGGACAGGGGGGGATCAGCCCCAGCATTTT	CASSSGTGGDQPQHF
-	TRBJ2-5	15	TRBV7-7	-	TGTGCCAGCAGCTTAGAACCCCACGCGACCCGACCCCAGTACTTC	CASSLEPHATRPQYF
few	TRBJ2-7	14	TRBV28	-	TGTGCCAGCAGCTCCTACAGGGACCCCTACGAGCAGTACTTC	CASSSYRDPYEQYF
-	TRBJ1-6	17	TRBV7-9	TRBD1	TGTGCCAGCAGCCCTGGGACAGGACTTTCCTATAATTCACCCCTCCACTTT	CASSPGTGLSYNSPLHF
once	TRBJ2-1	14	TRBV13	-	TGTGCCAGCAGCTTTGGGCAGGGAAGGGATGAGCAGTTCTTC	CASSFGQGRDEQFF
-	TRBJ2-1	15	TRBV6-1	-	TGTGCCAGCACTGCTTTCCTGAGCTCCTACAATGAGCAGTTCTTC	CASTAFLSSYNEQFF
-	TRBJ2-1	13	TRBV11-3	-	TGTGCCAGCAGCACGACAGCTCACAATGAGCAGTTCTTC	CASSTTAHNEQFF
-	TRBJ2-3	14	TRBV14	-	TGTGCCAGCAGCCAAGCGACTGGGGGAGATACGCAGTATTTT	CASSQATGGDTQYF
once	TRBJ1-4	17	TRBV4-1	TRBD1	TGCGCCAGCAGCCCCCGGGACAGGGGGGCGACTAATGAAAAACTGTTTTTT	CASSPRDRGATNEKLFF
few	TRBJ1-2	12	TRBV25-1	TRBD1	TGTGCCAGCAGGGTGACAGGGGTTGGCTACACCTTC	CASRVTGVGYTF
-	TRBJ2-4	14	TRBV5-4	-	TGTGCCAGCAGCCTTATGACAAATAAAAACATTCAGTACTTC	CASSLMTNKNIQYF
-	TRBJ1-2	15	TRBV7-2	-	TGTGCCAGCAGCCTGATTGAGGGGCGCAACTATGGCTACACCTTC	CASSLIEGRNYGYTF
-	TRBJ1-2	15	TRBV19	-	TGTGCCAGTAGTATTATTTCATCCGACTATTATGGCTACACCTTC	CASSIISSDYYGYTF
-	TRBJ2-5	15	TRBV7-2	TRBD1	TGTGCCAGCAGCTATATACAGGGGATCCAAGAGACCCAGTACTTC	CASSYIQGIQETQYF
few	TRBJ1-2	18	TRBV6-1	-	TGTGCCAGCAGTGACGGGACCGCACTGGGGGTAGCTAACTATGGCTACACCTTC	CASSDGTALGVANYGYTF
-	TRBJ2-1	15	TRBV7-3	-	TGTGCCAGCAGCCGAGGTGCTAGCTCCTACAATGAGCAGTTCTTC	CASSRGASSYNEQFF
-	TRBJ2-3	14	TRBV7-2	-	TGTGCCAGCAGCTTAGCGGGAGTTTCGGATACGCAGTATTTT	CASSLAGVSDTQYF
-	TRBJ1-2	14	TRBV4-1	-	TGCGCCAGCAGCCCGGGGGTATCTTACTATGGCTACACCTTC	CASSPGVSYYGYTF
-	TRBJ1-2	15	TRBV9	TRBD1	TGTGCCAGCAGCGAGAATAGGGGGCCAAACTATGGCTACACCTTC	CASSENRGPNYGYTF
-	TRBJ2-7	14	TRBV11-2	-	TGTGCCAGCAGCTTATACAGGGAGATAAACGAGCAGTACTTC	CASSLYREINEQYF
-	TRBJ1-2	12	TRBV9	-	TGTGCCAGCAGCGTAGATAGGGGAGGCTACACCTTC	CASSVDRGGYTF
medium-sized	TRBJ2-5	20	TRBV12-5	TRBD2	TGTGCTAGACAGGAGGGAGGGGACTCTTTTCCCGGACGAGTTAGAGAGACCCAGTACTTC	CARQEGGDSFPGRVRETQYF
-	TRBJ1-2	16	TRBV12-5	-	TGTGCTAGTGGTTTGGAGGACAGCAGCCACATCTATGGCTACACCTTC	CASGLEDSSHIYGYTF
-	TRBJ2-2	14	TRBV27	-	TGTGCCAGCAGTATGTACAGGGTTACCGGGGAGCTGTTTTTT	CASSMYRVTGELFF
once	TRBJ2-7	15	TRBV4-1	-	TGCGCCAGCAGCCAAGTCCGGGACACTTCCTACGAGCAGTACTTC	CASSQVRDTSYEQYF
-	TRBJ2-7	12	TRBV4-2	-	TGTGCCAGCAGCCAAGGGGCTCGGGAGCAGTACTTC	CASSQGAREQYF
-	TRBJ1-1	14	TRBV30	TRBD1	TGTGCCTGGAGTCCAGGACAGGGCGACACTGAAGCTTTCTTT	CAWSPGQGDTEAFF
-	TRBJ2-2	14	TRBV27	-	TGTGCCAGCAGTTTATCCAGGGTCACCGGGGAGCTGTTTTTT	CASSLSRVTGELFF
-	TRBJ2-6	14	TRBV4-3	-	TGCGCCAGCAGCCAGACCTCTGGGGCCAACGTCCTGACTTTC	CASSQTSGANVLTF
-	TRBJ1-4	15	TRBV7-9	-	TGTGCCAGCAGCCGGCCTCAGGGGTATAATGAAAAACTGTTTTTT	CASSRPQGYNEKLFF
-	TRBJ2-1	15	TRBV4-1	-	TGCGCCAGCAGCCTTTTCGAGCACTCCTACAATGAGCAGTTCTTC	CASSLFEHSYNEQFF
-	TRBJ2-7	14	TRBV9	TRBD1	TGTGCCAGCAGCGCTCAGGGGGCAACCTACGAGCAGTACTTC	CASSAQGATYEQYF
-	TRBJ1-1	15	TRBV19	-	TGTGCCAGTAGTATATGGGGAGCGCTGAACACTGAAGCTTTCTTT	CASSIWGALNTEAFF
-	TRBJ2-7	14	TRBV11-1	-	TGTGCCAGCAGCTTTGGAGAGACCTACTACGAGCAGTACTTC	CASSFGETYYEQYF
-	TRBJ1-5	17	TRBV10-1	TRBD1	TGCGCCAGCAGTGAGAATCAACACAGGGGAAAGGACCAGCCCCAGCATTTT	CASSENQHRGKDQPQHF
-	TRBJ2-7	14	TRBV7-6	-	TGTGCCAGCAGCTTAGGAAGCGGATCCTACGAGCAGTACTTC	CASSLGSGSYEQYF
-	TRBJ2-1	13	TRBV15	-	TGTGCCACCAGCAGAGATTACAGCAGTGAGCAGTTCTTC	CATSRDYSSEQFF
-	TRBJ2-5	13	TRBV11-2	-	TGTGCCAGCAGCTTCACCCCGGGGGAGACCCAGTACTTC	CASSFTPGETQYF
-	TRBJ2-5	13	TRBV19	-	TGTGCCAGTAGATCGAGCGGGCAAGAGACCCAGTACTTC	CASRSSGQETQYF
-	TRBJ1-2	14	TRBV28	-	TGTGCCAGCAAAGTTCCATCGGTAGACTATGGCTACACCTTC	CASKVPSVDYGYTF
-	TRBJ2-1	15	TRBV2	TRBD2	TGTGCCAGCCCCGCCGGGACTAGCGACTACAATGAGCAGTTCTTC	CASPAGTSDYNEQFF
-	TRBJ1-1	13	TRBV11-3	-	TGTGCCAGCAGCTTAGGGCCGAACACTGAAGCTTTCTTT	CASSLGPNTEAFF
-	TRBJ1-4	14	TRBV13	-	TGTGCCAGCAGCTTATGGCAGGGTAATGAAAAACTGTTTTTT	CASSLWQGNEKLFF
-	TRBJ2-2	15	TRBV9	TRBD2	TGTGCCAGCAGCGATCAGCGGGAGAACACCGGGGAGCTGTTTTTT	CASSDQRENTGELFF
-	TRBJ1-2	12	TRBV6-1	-	TGTGCCAGCAGTGAAAAGACCTATGGCTACACCTTC	CASSEKTYGYTF
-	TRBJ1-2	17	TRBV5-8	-	TGTGCCAGCAGCTTGGGTGAGGTTATCAGGGCTAACTATGGCTACACCTTC	CASSLGEVIRANYGYTF
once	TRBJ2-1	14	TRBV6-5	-	TGTGCCAGCAGCCAGGAGGGCCGCTACAATGAGCAGTTCTTC	CASSQEGRYNEQFF
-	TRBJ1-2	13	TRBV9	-	TGTGCCAGCAGCGTAGAAGGGACCTATGGCTACACCTTC	CASSVEGTYGYTF
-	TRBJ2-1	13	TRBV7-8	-	TGTGCCAGCAGCACGACAGGTGAAAATGAGCAGTTCTTC	CASSTTGENEQFF
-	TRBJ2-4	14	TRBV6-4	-	TGTGCCAGCAGTGACTCGGGACTGGGGAGCATTCAGTACTTC	CASSDSGLGSIQYF
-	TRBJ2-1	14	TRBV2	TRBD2	TGTGCCAGCAACCTAGCGGGAGACCCGGATGAGCAGTTCTTC	CASNLAGDPDEQFF
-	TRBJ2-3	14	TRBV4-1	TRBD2	TGCGCCAGCAGCCATAGCGGGGGCACAGATACGCAGTATTTT	CASSHSGGTDTQYF